These 20 T cell receptor beta chains share one sample of origin, sequenced in a study of yellow fever vaccine responses in identical twins. Each CDR3 protein gets one entry after TCRdb re-called the RT-PCR reads with MiXCR. The table shows approximately 6,900 distinct CDR3 sequences, with over 80% occurring only once. The specimen comprised T cells from blood (PBMCs), unsorted or a sorted subset (not recorded which), sampled before or after yellow fever vaccination (not recorded which). The receptors were sampled from a woman aged 18-29 years who received the yellow fever vaccine.

V is TRBV7-9 and J is TRBJ2-1, with D unresolved. This CDR3 region has 12 residues. V gave up 5 bases and J gave up 3 bases, with 5 bases separating them. Germline assignment: CDR1 SEHNR and CDR2 FQNEAQ (reference sequence). CDR3 nucleotides: TGTGCCAGCAGCCTCGGCTACAATGAGCAGTTCTTC. It encodes CASSLGYNEQFF.

J is TRBJ2-7 and V is TRBV29-1; D is unclear. Germline CDR1 and CDR2: SQVTM and ANQGSEA. The V and J ends lost 1 base and 3 bases respectively, with 7 bases between them. The CDR3 length is 12 residues. The CDR3 reads CSVEGADYEQYF. The CDR3 DNA reads TGCAGCGTTGAAGGGGCGGACTACGAGCAGTACTTC.

The chain employs TRBV29-1 and TRBJ1-1; D gene ambiguous. Trimming cost V 5 bases and J 1 base, with 8 bases left between them. The CDR3 has 12 amino acids. Looked up from germline, CDR1 is SQVTM and CDR2 is ANQGSEA. The CDR3 reads CSVSAGNTEAFF. CDR3 sequence (DNA): TGCAGCGTTTCCGCAGGGAACACTGAAGCTTTCTTT. Full variable domain (outside the CDR3, taken from reference TRBV29-1 and TRBJ1-1): SAVISQKPSRDICQRGTSLTIQCQVDSQVTMMFWYRQQPGQSLTLIATANQGSEATYESGFVIDKFPISRPNLTFSTLTVSNMSPEDSSIYLCSVSAGNTEAFFGQGTRLTVV.

The chain carries TRBV9 and TRBJ2-3, with unresolved D. This CDR3 region has 14 residues. The germline V and J ends were trimmed by 0 bases and 2 bases, with 7 bases remaining between them. The germline V gene has CDR1 SGDLS and CDR2 YYNGEE. The CDR3 DNA reads TGTGCCAGCAGCGTAGCCCTAGACACAGATACGCAGTATTTT. Protein: CASSVALDTDTQYF.

V and J are TRBV7-9 and TRBJ2-7, with D hard to call. The CDR3 runs 13 residues. V was pared by 5 bases and J by 3 bases, with 11 bases between. Germline values: CDR1 SEHNR, CDR2 FQNEAQ (reference sequence). The CDR3 coding sequence is TGTGCCAGCAGCCCGTCAGACCGCTACGAGCAGTACTTC. Translated: CASSPSDRYEQYF.

The V gene is TRBV4-1, the J gene TRBJ1-2, with a weak D call TRBD1 (5 bases). CDR1 and CDR2 (germline): MGHRA, YSYEKL. CDR3 length: 13 amino acids. V gave up 4 bases and J gave up 6 bases, with 12 bases separating them. CDR3 in DNA: TGCGCCAGCAGCCGGGTTGGAGGGGATGGCTACACCTTC. Translation gives CASSRVGGDGYTF.

The chain combines TRBV3-1 with TRBJ1-2; no reliable D call. The length of the CDR3 is 12 residues. Trimming took 4 bases from V and 6 from J, leaving 9 bases between them. Per germline, CDR1 LGHDT and CDR2 YNNKEL (reference sequence). The CDR3 sequence is CASSPLGDGYTF. For the CDR3, the DNA is TGTGCCAGCAGCCCCCTTGGGGATGGCTACACCTTC.

J is TRBJ2-7 and V is TRBV11-1; D is perhaps TRBD1 or TRBD2 (5 bases each). V was shortened by 0 bases and J by 5 bases, with 11 bases between the two germline ends. Per germline, CDR1 SGHAT and CDR2 FQDESV (reference sequence). The CDR3 covers 14 residues. The CDR3 here is CASSLAGTIHEQYF. In nucleotides, the CDR3 is TGTGCCAGCAGCTTAGCAGGGACCATCCACGAGCAGTACTTC. Full variable domain (missing parts from reference TRBV11-1 and TRBJ2-7): EAEVAQSPRYKITEKSQAVAFWCDPISGHATLYWYRQILGQGPELLVQFQDESVVDDSQLPKDRFSAERLKGVDSTLKIQPAELGDSAMYLCASSLAGTIHEQYFGPGTRLTVT.

Points on this clonotype: One end of the junction varies from germline; a read error may be responsible. V gene TRBV13 combines with J gene TRBJ2-5; D perhaps matches TRBD2 (6 bases). CDR1 PRHDT and CDR2 FYEKMQ come from the germline V gene (reference sequence). This CDR3 region has 12 residues. The CDR3 coding sequence is TGTGCCAGCAGCCCCTCCGGGGACTTCTCGGGGTTC. Its protein product is CASSPSGDFSGF.

This clonotype showed up just once. The chain links TRBV11-1 to TRBJ1-5; 9 bases fit TRBD1. With 3 bases clipped from V and 3 bases from J, the junction kept 3 bases outside the gene matches. This CDR3 spans 15 amino acids. CDR1 SGHAT and CDR2 FQDESV come from the germline V gene (reference sequence). The CDR3 DNA sequence: TGTGCCAGCAGCTTGGGGACAGGGAACAATCAGCCCCAGCATTTT. The encoded protein is CASSLGTGNNQPQHF.

V gene TRBV15 combines with J gene TRBJ2-7, with 11 bases identical to TRBD1. Germline V gene data show CDR1 as LNHNV and CDR2 as YYDKDF (reference sequence). The CDR3 covers 14 residues. V trimming: 5 bases; J trimming: 7 bases; junction bases outside the gene matches: 7. CDR3 amino acids: CATSGSDRGREQYF. For the CDR3, the DNA is TGTGCCACCAGCGGATCGGACAGGGGGCGTGAGCAGTACTTC.

This clonotype was recorded only once. J is TRBJ2-7 and V is TRBV11-3; TRBD1 is a possible D gene (6 bases). V lost 4 bases, J lost 3 bases, and 19 bases lay in between. The CDR3 length is 16 residues. Germline CDR1 reads SGHNT; CDR2 reads YENEEA. The CDR3 DNA sequence: TGTGCCAGCAGCTCCACTTCGGGACAAAGGATCTACGAGCAGTACTTC. As protein: CASSSTSGQRIYEQYF.

V gene TRBV5-5 combines with J gene TRBJ2-2; 11 positions match TRBD2. Germline-derived CDR1 and CDR2 are SGHKS and YYEKEE (reference sequence). V lost 2 bases to trimming and J lost 7 bases; unmatched junction nucleotides: 7. This CDR3 contains 16 residues. Written as DNA, the CDR3 is TGTGCCAGCAGCTTAAGTCTAGCGGGAGGACTCGGGGAGCTGTTTTTT. This encodes CASSLSLAGGLGELFF.

The chain is built from TRBV10-3 and TRBJ1-1, with 8 bases identical to TRBD1. The V gene's germline CDR1 is ENHRY and CDR2 SYGVKD. With 1 base clipped from V and 4 bases from J, the junction kept 5 bases outside the gene matches. This CDR3 spans 15 amino acids. Here the CDR3 DNA reads TGTGCCATCAGTGAGTTTGAGGACAGGGCCACTGAAGCTTTCTTT. This encodes CAISEFEDRATEAFF.

The rearrangement joins TRBV25-1 to TRBJ2-1; unclear D gene. CDR1 and CDR2 from the germline V gene are MGHDK and SYGVNS. Trimming cost V 2 bases and J 1 base, with 9 bases left between them. The CDR3 spans 15 residues. The CDR3 coding sequence is TGTGCCAGCAGTGAAAATATCTTGTCCTACAATGAGCAGTTCTTC. It yields the protein CASSENILSYNEQFF.

The chain uses TRBV4-3 and TRBJ1-6, with 7 bases that match TRBD1. J was trimmed by 4 bases and V by 2 bases; bases with no gene match: 5. From germline, CDR1 is LGHNA and CDR2 YSLEER. CDR3 length: 16 residues. CDR3 coding DNA: TGCGCCAGCAGCCAATGGGAGACAGGGTATAATTCACCCCTCCACTTT. It yields the protein CASSQWETGYNSPLHF.

The chain couples TRBV7-3 to TRBJ2-7, with D perhaps TRBD1 (5 bases). V was cut by 1 base and J by 5 bases, with 15 bases left in between. The CDR3 runs 15 residues. CDR1 is SGHTA, CDR2 FQGTGA, per germline. In nucleotides, the CDR3 is TGTGCCAGCAGCTTAAGGGGCACGTCGATTGACGAGCAGTACTTC. Its translation: CASSLRGTSIDEQYF.

This chain connects TRBV5-4 to TRBJ2-7, with D perhaps TRBD2 (7 bases). Germline V lookup: CDR1 SGHNT, CDR2 YYREEE (reference sequence). Trimming left V 0 bases short and J 4 bases short, with 14 bases between. CDR3 length equals 15 residues. The DNA for the CDR3 is TGTGCCAGCAGCTTGGGACGGGGGGCCGTTTACGAGCAGTACTTC. Amino acids: CASSLGRGAVYEQYF.

This chain uses TRBV4-2 with TRBJ2-1; D is possibly TRBD1 (6 bases). This CDR3 is 16 amino acids long. CDR1 is LGHNA and CDR2 is YNFKEQ in the germline V gene. Trimming pared 4 bases from V and 0 bases from J, leaving 13 bases between. CDR3 protein: CASSPKDSRSYNEQFF. The CDR3 DNA follows: TGTGCCAGCAGCCCCAAGGACAGCCGCTCCTACAATGAGCAGTTCTTC.

This clonotype was picked up a small number of times. The J gene is TRBJ1-1, the V gene TRBV11-1; D not certain. V was trimmed by 3 bases and J by 6 bases, leaving 5 bases between them. Germline loops: CDR1 SGHAT, CDR2 FQDESV (reference sequence). The CDR3 extends over 11 amino acids. CDR3 residues: CASSFGAEAFF. CDR3 DNA: TGTGCCAGCAGCTTTGGGGCTGAAGCTTTCTTT.